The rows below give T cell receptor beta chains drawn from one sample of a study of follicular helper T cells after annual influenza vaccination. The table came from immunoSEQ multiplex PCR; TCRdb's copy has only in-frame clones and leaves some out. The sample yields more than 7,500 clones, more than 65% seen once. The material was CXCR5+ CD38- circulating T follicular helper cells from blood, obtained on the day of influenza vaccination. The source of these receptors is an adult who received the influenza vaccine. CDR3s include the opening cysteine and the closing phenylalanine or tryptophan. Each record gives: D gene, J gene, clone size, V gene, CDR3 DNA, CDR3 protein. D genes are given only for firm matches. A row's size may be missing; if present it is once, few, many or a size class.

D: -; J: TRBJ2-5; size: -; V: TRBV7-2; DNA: TGTGCCAGCAGCCGTCCGTTGGAGACCCAGTACTTC; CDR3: CASSRPLETQYF
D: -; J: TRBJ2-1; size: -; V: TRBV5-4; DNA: TGTGCCAGCAGCTTGGTTCCCCTCAGTAGCTCCTACAATGAGCAGTTCTTC; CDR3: CASSLVPLSSSYNEQFF
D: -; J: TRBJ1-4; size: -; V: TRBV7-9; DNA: TGTGCCAGCAGCACCAACAGGGTGTCGGAAAAACTGTTTTTT; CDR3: CASSTNRVSEKLFF
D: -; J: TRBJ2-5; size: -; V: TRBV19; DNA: TGTGCCAGTAGTGTTGGGCTGTACCAAGAGACCCAGTACTTC; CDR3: CASSVGLYQETQYF
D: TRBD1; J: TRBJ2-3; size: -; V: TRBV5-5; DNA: TGTGCCAGCAGCTTTCTTGGGACAGGGGGCGGAGATACGCAGTATTTT; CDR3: CASSFLGTGGGDTQYF
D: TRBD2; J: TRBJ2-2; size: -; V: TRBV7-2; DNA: TGTGCCAGCAGCCCTGTGGCGGGGGACACCGGGGAGCTGTTTTTT; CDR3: CASSPVAGDTGELFF
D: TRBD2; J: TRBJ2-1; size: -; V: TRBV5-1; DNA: TGCGCCAGCAGCCTCGAACCCAGCGGGAGAATCAATGAGCAGTTCTTC; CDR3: CASSLEPSGRINEQFF
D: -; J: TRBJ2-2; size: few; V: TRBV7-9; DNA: TGTGCCAGCAGCTTAGATTCCACCGGGGAGCTGTTTTTT; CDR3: CASSLDSTGELFF
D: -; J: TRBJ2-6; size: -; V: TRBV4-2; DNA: TGTGCCAGCAGCCCGGGGACCGTTTCGTTTGGGGCCAACGTCCTGACTTTC; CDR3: CASSPGTVSFGANVLTF
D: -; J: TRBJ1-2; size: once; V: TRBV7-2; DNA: TGTGCCAGCAGCTTAGTAGCCGGGGAAGGCTACACCTTC; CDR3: CASSLVAGEGYTF
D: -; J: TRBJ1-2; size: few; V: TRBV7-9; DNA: TGTGCCAGCAGCCCCGGGGGGGGATATGGCTACACCTTC; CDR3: CASSPGGGYGYTF
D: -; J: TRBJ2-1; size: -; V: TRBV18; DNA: TGTGCCAGCTCCCATGACAGGCATGAGCAGTTCTTC; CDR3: CASSHDRHEQFF